This T cell receptor (beta chain) was documented in a study of blood T cell repertoires in COVID-19. CDR3 size: 13 residues. The germline V gene encodes CDR1 MGHDK and CDR2 SYGVNS. V dropped 9 bases and J dropped 0 bases, with 9 bases sitting between them. Here immunoSEQ multiplex PCR was the method, and the copy in TCRdb shows in-frame clones only, minus some. Among a few hundred thousand clones listed, approximately 83% were seen once. The cohort comprised adults aged about 18 to 90 years residing in about two dozen US areas. Cohorts were determined from participant-reported clinical history. The V and J genes are TRBV25-1 and TRBJ2-4, with D possibly TRBD1 on 6 matching bases. The sequencing input was PBMCs or T cells enriched from blood (not recorded which). The TCR sequence derives from a woman in her 40s with acute COVID-19. This CDR3 reads CASVGAAKNIQYF. DNA of the CDR3: TGTGCCAGTGTGGGGGCAGCCAAAAACATTCAGTACTTC.